Listed here are 24 T cell receptor beta chains from one sample, sequenced in a study of CD8 T cells in Susac syndrome. Random hexamers served to reverse transcribe roughly 0.45 to 1 ug RNA. TCRdb independently ran MiXCR on the immunoSEQ multiplex PCR reads; one entry per CDR3 protein. The sample contains some 140,000 distinct CDR3 sequences, approximately 95% of which appear only once. Material: CD8+ T cells from PBMCs. The receptors stem from a human donor with Susac syndrome.

In its sample, this clonotype was seen once. The rearrangement uses TRBV24-1 and TRBJ2-3; tentative D call: TRBD1 (5 bases). CDR1 is KGHDR, CDR2 SFDVKD, per germline. This CDR3 has 18 amino acids. V was pared by 7 bases and J by 2 bases, with 24 bases between. This CDR3 is CATSARPSFREPTDTQYF. CDR3 nucleotides: TGTGCCACCAGCGCACGTCCCAGTTTCAGGGAACCCACAGATACGCAGTATTTT.

V gene TRBV9 combines with J gene TRBJ2-1; 10 nucleotides line up with TRBD2. This CDR3 is built from 18 residues. V lost 6 bases and J lost 5; bases outside the gene matches: 17. The germline CDR1 and CDR2 sequences are SGDLS and YYNGEE. CDR3 coding DNA: TGTGCCAGCACCGACGGAGAAGCGGGAGGGGGGACAGACAATGAGCAGTTCTTC. It encodes CASTDGEAGGGTDNEQFF.

The chain carries TRBV27 and TRBJ2-4; unclear D gene. The V and J ends lost 5 bases and 3 bases respectively, with 17 bases between them. This CDR3 spans 16 amino acids. Germline assignment: CDR1 MNHEY and CDR2 SMNVEV (reference sequence). The CDR3 DNA is TGTGCCAGCAGTGGTAATGAAGGGCCCTACAAAAACATTCAGTACTTC. It yields the protein CASSGNEGPYKNIQYF.

The chain is built from TRBV5-1 and TRBJ2-7, with D perhaps matching TRBD2 (6 bases). Germline V gene data show CDR1 as SGHRS and CDR2 as YFSETQ. The V gene lost 2 bases and the J gene lost 3 bases, with 15 bases spanning the gap. There are 15 residues in the CDR3. Here the CDR3 DNA reads TGCGCCAGCAGCTTCGGGGGTAGTTTAAGCTACGAGCAGTACTTC. This sequence encodes CASSFGGSLSYEQYF.

This sequence joins TRBV5-1 and TRBJ2-1; the D call may be TRBD1 or TRBD2 (6 bases each). Germline CDR1 reads SGHRS; CDR2 reads YFSETQ. The CDR3 extends over 15 amino acids. Trimming took 4 bases from V and 7 from J, leaving 18 bases between them. The CDR3 DNA follows: TGCGCCAGCAGCCTCGGGAGCAGGGACAATAATGAGCAGTTCTTC. Translation gives CASSLGSRDNNEQFF.

The chain employs TRBV20-1 and TRBJ2-4; D is unresolved. There are 13 residues in the CDR3. Germline V gives CDR1 DFQATT, CDR2 SNEGSKA (reference sequence). Trimming took off 6 bases at V and 0 bases at J, with 9 bases between the two ends. The CDR3 DNA follows: TGCAGTGCCAACAGCCTAGCCAAAAACATTCAGTACTTC. It translates to CSANSLAKNIQYF.

This chain joins TRBV20-1 and TRBJ2-1, with TRBD2 matching 9 bases. CDR3 length equals 15 residues. Trimming removed 0 bases from V and 10 bases from J; junction bases left unmatched: 10. Per the germline V gene, CDR1 is DFQATT and CDR2 is SNEGSKA (reference sequence). CDR3 in amino acids: CSARDPLAGDLEQFF. In DNA form, the CDR3 reads TGCAGTGCTAGAGACCCACTAGCGGGTGATTTGGAGCAGTTCTTC.

The chain carries TRBV3-1 and TRBJ2-3, with D tentatively TRBD2 (5 bases). Germline lookup yields CDR1 LGHDT and CDR2 YNNKEL (reference sequence). Trimming removed 8 bases at V and 3 bases at J, with 18 bases between. This CDR3 spans 15 amino acids. The CDR3 region has the DNA TGTGCCAGCTCGCGGTACCGGGATCGAACAGATACGCAGTATTTT. This translates into CASSRYRDRTDTQYF.

The rearrangement uses TRBV7-8 and TRBJ2-7, with 12 bases that match TRBD1. The CDR3 runs 16 residues. J gave up 5 bases and V 4 bases, and 9 bases lay outside the gene matches. Germline V gene data show CDR1 as SGHVS and CDR2 as FQNEAQ. The CDR3 DNA reads as TGTGCCAGCAGCTCTGCCCGGGGACAGGGGGCGCACGAGCAGTACTTC. This gives the protein CASSSARGQGAHEQYF. The full variable domain, rest sourced from reference TRBV7-8 and TRBJ2-7, is GAGVSQSPRYKVAKRGQDVALRCDPISGHVSLFWYQQALGQGPEFLTYFQNEAQLDKSGLPSDRFFAERPEGSVSTLKIQRTQQEDSAVYLCASSSARGQGAHEQYFGPGTRLTVT.

J is TRBJ1-1 and V is TRBV7-9, with D possibly matching TRBD1 (5 bases). Germline CDR1 reads SEHNR; CDR2 reads FQNEAQ (reference sequence). V gave up 4 bases and J gave up 8 bases, with 11 bases separating them. This CDR3 is 12 amino acids long. The CDR3 bases are TGTGCCAGCAGCTCAGGGACGGCCGAAGCTTTCTTT. Protein sequence: CASSSGTAEAFF.

V gene TRBV7-9 combines with J gene TRBJ1-1; 10 bases match TRBD1. CDR3 length: 17 amino acids. The germline CDR1 and CDR2 sequences are SEHNR and FQNEAQ (reference sequence). With V trimmed by 5 bases and J by 0 bases, 9 bases remained unmatched. The CDR3 reads CASSPTTGGSLNTEAFF. For the CDR3, the DNA is TGTGCCAGCAGCCCCACGACAGGGGGCAGTTTGAACACTGAAGCTTTCTTT.

This sequence joins TRBV11-2 and TRBJ1-1; tentative D call: TRBD1 (5 bases). V lost 5 bases, J lost 0 bases, and 13 bases lay in between. Germline CDR1 is SGHAT and CDR2 is FQNNGV. This CDR3 comprises 15 residues. The CDR3 sequence: CASSPPTAMNTEAFF. CDR3 coding DNA: TGTGCCAGCAGCCCCCCGACAGCTATGAACACTGAAGCTTTCTTT.

The chain links TRBV28 to TRBJ2-7; no clear D. Trimming removed 6 bases at V and 0 bases at J, with 15 bases between. CDR1 is MDHEN, CDR2 SYDVKM, per germline. This CDR3 comprises 15 residues. CDR3 bases: TGTGCCAGCAGCCCGACCCGAGCAAGCTCCTACGAGCAGTACTTC. Its protein is CASSPTRASSYEQYF.

The V call is TRBV29-1, the J call TRBJ2-5, with D possibly being TRBD1 or TRBD2 (5 bases each). In germline, CDR1 is SQVTM, CDR2 ANQGSEA. There are 14 residues in the CDR3. The V gene lost 3 bases and the J gene lost 1 base, with 12 bases spanning the gap. The CDR3 nucleotides are TGCAGCGTTGAGGGGGATAAGATCCAAGAGACCCAGTACTTC. Translating gives CSVEGDKIQETQYF.

The DNA of the CDR3 is TGTGCCAGCAGTCCCGGGGGGCTCTATGGCTACACCTTC. Translation gives CASSPGGLYGYTF. V usage is TRBV12-3 or TRBV12-4 and J usage is TRBJ1-2, with a tentative D call TRBD1 (6 bases). Deletions cut 5 bases from V and 4 bases from J, with 11 bases between. The CDR3 sequence is 13 residues long.

The gene calls are TRBV20-1 and TRBJ1-1; tentative D call: TRBD1 (6 bases). The CDR3 has 15 amino acids. Deletions cut 4 bases from V and 5 bases from J, with 20 bases between. CDR1 and CDR2 (germline): DFQATT, SNEGSKA (reference sequence). CDR3 protein: CSATRSGEPGTEAFF. CDR3 sequence (DNA): TGCAGTGCTACACGATCAGGGGAGCCGGGGACTGAAGCTTTCTTT.

The rearrangement links TRBV20-1 to TRBJ2-2, with D possibly being TRBD2 (5 bases). Trimming removed 3 bases at V and 0 bases at J, with 11 bases between. The germline gives CDR1 DFQATT, CDR2 SNEGSKA (reference sequence). This CDR3 spans 15 amino acids. The CDR3 spells CSARGGPSNTGELFF. Written as DNA, the CDR3 is TGCAGTGCTAGGGGCGGGCCCTCGAACACCGGGGAGCTGTTTTTT.

The chain carries TRBV27 and TRBJ1-2; TRBD1 matches 8 bases. From germline, CDR1 is MNHEY and CDR2 SMNVEV (reference sequence). CDR3 length: 16 residues. Unmatched junction bases numbered 12, after V lost 4 bases and J lost 5 bases. CDR3: CASSSHSQGAYYGYTF. DNA for the CDR3: TGTGCCAGCAGTTCACACTCCCAGGGGGCATATTATGGCTACACCTTC.

This chain links TRBV20-1 with TRBJ1-5, with D unresolved. Trimming took 0 bases from V and 9 from J, leaving 12 bases between them. CDR1 is DFQATT, CDR2 SNEGSKA, per germline (reference sequence). The CDR3 extends over 13 amino acids. CDR3 sequence reads: CSAREGDDGPQHF. Here the CDR3 DNA reads TGCAGTGCTAGAGAGGGAGATGATGGGCCCCAGCATTTT.

This sequence joins TRBV9 and TRBJ2-1; TRBD2 matches 11 bases. V shed 0 bases, J shed 10 bases, and the junction held 9 bases outside the gene matches. The germline gives CDR1 SGDLS, CDR2 YYNGEE. There are 16 residues in the CDR3. The CDR3 nucleotides are TGTGCCAGCAGCGTAGATACTAGCGGGAGCTCAGGGGAGCAGTTCTTC. It codes for CASSVDTSGSSGEQFF. Filled out from reference TRBV9 and TRBJ2-1, the complete variable domain reads DSGVTQTPKHLITATGQRVTLRCSPRSGDLSVYWYQQSLDQGLQFLIQYYNGEERAKGNILERFSAQQFPDLHSELNLSSLELGDSALYFCASSVDTSGSSGEQFFGPGTRLTVL.

The chain couples TRBV20-1 to TRBJ1-2; D is undetermined. This CDR3 is 12 amino acids long. In germline, CDR1 is DFQATT, CDR2 SNEGSKA (reference sequence). The germline V and J ends were trimmed by 7 bases and 3 bases, with 12 bases remaining between them. For the CDR3, the DNA is TGCAGTGGTCAACCTGGGTACTATGGCTACACCTTC. It yields the protein CSGQPGYYGYTF.

This chain uses TRBV4-1 with TRBJ1-5, with D unclear. Trimming pared 4 bases from V and 2 bases from J, leaving 12 bases between. The CDR3 is 15 residues long. Germline CDR1 and CDR2: MGHRA and YSYEKL. The CDR3 spells CASSPYGAGNQPQHF. The CDR3 DNA is TGCGCCAGCAGCCCATACGGTGCAGGCAATCAGCCCCAGCATTTT.

This rearrangement joins TRBV5-1 to TRBJ2-7; D remains ambiguous. In germline, CDR1 is SGHRS, CDR2 YFSETQ. V shed 5 bases and J shed 6 bases, with 12 bases lying between them. The CDR3 has 12 residues. The CDR3 region is CASSFQTTEQYF. CDR3 nucleotides: TGCGCCAGCAGTTTCCAGACGACCGAGCAGTACTTC.

The chain uses TRBV12-3 or TRBV12-4 and TRBJ1-2, with 7 positions matching TRBD1. This CDR3 region has 12 residues. V lost 7 bases, J lost 8 bases, and 7 bases stayed unmatched. The CDR3 DNA follows: TGTGCCAGCAATGACAGGGAGGGCGGCTACACCTTC. Its protein is CASNDREGGYTF.